Following are 5 T cell receptor beta chains from one sample sequenced in a study of T cell responses to AZD1222 COVID-19 vaccine (dated by TCRdb to the early 2020s). The time point tag for this specimen amounts to: baseline before first vaccination. Libraries were prepared through the immunoSEQ multiplex PCR assay. As stored in TCRdb, this immuneACCESS dataset retains in-frame rearrangements with V and J assigned. A fraction of the clones does not appear; measured against another copy, unresolved V genes explain less than half of the discrepancy, and the remainder lacks a known reason. A total of about 140,000 clones appear in this sample, about nine tenths of them only once. The ten largest clonotypes hold approximately 3.6% of the sample. The specimen comprised peripheral blood, sampled on day 0 of AZD1222 vaccination. The receptors come from an adult in good health.

V usage is TRBV25-1 and J usage is TRBJ2-5, with 8 bases lining up with TRBD2. Germline assignment: CDR1 MGHDK and CDR2 SYGVNS. The V gene end was trimmed by 2 bases and the J gene end by 9 bases; junction bases not matched to a gene: 8. The CDR3 covers 14 residues. CDR3 protein: CASSERGLGGAQYF. In DNA form, the CDR3 reads TGTGCCAGCAGTGAAAGGGGACTAGGCGGCGCCCAGTACTTC.

The chain carries TRBV27 and TRBJ1-1; D perhaps matches TRBD1 (5 bases). V dropped 2 bases and J dropped 1 base, with 11 bases sitting between them. Germline assignment: CDR1 MNHEY and CDR2 SMNVEV (reference sequence). CDR3 length: 15 residues. The chain's CDR3 is CASSLRRDRNTEAFF. CDR3 sequence (DNA): TGTGCCAGCAGTTTACGCAGGGACCGGAACACTGAAGCTTTCTTT.

The chain carries TRBV19 and TRBJ1-5; D may be TRBD1 (5 bases). This CDR3 has 15 residues. Per germline, CDR1 LNHDA and CDR2 SQIVND (reference sequence). V was clipped by 7 bases and J by 3 bases, with 16 bases between them. CDR3 protein: CASIPLGGANQPQHF. The DNA for the CDR3 is TGTGCCAGTATCCCCCTGGGAGGGGCCAATCAGCCCCAGCATTTT.

The chain has TRBV29-1 and TRBJ1-1, with a weak D call TRBD1 (6 bases). The V end lost 6 bases, the J end lost 0 bases, and 17 bases lay between the germline ends. Germline CDR1 is SQVTM and CDR2 is ANQGSEA. This CDR3 spans 15 amino acids. The CDR3 sequence is CSVAWTVRMNTEAFF. CDR3 in DNA: TGCAGCGTCGCCTGGACAGTAAGAATGAACACTGAAGCTTTCTTT.

The genes are TRBV19 and TRBJ2-2; 8 nucleotides line up with TRBD1. The CDR3 has 17 amino acids. J gave up 7 bases and V 8 bases, and 18 bases lay outside the gene matches. Germline V gene data show CDR1 as LNHDA and CDR2 as SQIVND (reference sequence). CDR3 loop: CASYPSIGRGRIGELFF. The CDR3 region has the DNA TGTGCCAGTTACCCTAGTATTGGCAGGGGGCGAATCGGGGAGCTGTTTTTT.